A single T cell receptor (beta chain) is shown here with its context. From blood CD8+ and CD4+ T cells, TCR beta sequences were generated. RNA was extracted with the RNeasy kit, and a quantity of roughly 0.5 to 1 ug was reverse transcribed using random hexamers. In TCRdb, the immunoSEQ multiplex PCR reads were re-called with MiXCR into one record per CDR3 protein. Of about 140,000 distinct CDR3 sequences detected, approximately 95% appear once; the ten largest clones hold approximately 0.17%. These data originate in a study of CD8 T cells in Susac syndrome. Study in general: There were Susac syndrome patients who were therapy-naive at blood draw, others on corticosteroids, and others on intravenous immunoglobulin alone.

The sample taken for sequencing was CD8+ T cells from PBMCs. The clonotype originates from a human donor with Susac syndrome.

For the CDR3, the DNA is TGTGCCAGCAGTTCCCGCGCCGGCGGGGTTAACTATGGCTACACCTTC. Amino acids: CASSSRAGGVNYGYTF. The V call is TRBV6-5, the J call TRBJ1-2, with D hard to call. V was trimmed by 4 bases and J by 1 base, leaving 16 bases between them. CDR3 length: 16 residues. Germline CDR1 and CDR2: MNHEY and SVGAGI.